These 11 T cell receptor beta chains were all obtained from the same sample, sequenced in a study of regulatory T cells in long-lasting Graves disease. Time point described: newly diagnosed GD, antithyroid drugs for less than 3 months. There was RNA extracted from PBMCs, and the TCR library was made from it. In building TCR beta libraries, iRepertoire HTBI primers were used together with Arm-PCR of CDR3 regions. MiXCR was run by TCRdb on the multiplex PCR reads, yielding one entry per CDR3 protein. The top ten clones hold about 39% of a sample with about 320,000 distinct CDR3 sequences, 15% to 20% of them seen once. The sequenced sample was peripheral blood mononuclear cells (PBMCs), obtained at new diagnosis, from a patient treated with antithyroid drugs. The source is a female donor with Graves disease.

The CDR3 loop is CASSLPGPYYNEQFF. The CDR3 coding sequence is TGTGCCAGCAGCTTACCGGGCCCCTATTACAATGAGCAGTTCTTC. This chain links TRBV7-9 with TRBJ2-1; D is uncertain. Germline lookup yields CDR1 SEHNR and CDR2 FQNEAQ (reference sequence). The CDR3 is 15 residues long. Between the trimmed V and J ends, which lost 2 bases and 4 bases, there was a span of 12 bases.

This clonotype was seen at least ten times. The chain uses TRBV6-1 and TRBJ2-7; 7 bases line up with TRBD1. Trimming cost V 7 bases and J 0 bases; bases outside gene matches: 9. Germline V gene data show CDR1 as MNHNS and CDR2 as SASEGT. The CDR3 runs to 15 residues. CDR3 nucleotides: TGTGCCAGCACCAAACAGGGGACAGTCTCCTACGAGCAGTACTTC. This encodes CASTKQGTVSYEQYF.

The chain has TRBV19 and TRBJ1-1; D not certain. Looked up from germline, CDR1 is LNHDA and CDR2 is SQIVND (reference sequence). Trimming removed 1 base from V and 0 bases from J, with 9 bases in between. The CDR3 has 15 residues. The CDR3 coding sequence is TGTGCCAGTAGTATAGCCGCCAAGATGAACACTGAAGCTTTCTTT. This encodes CASSIAAKMNTEAFF.

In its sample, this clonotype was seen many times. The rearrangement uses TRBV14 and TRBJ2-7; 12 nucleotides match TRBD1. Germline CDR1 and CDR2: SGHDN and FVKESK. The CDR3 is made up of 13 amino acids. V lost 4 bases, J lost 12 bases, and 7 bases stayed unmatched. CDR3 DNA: TGTGCCAGCAGCCCCCGGGACAGGGGGCAATCGTACTTC. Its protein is CASSPRDRGQSYF.

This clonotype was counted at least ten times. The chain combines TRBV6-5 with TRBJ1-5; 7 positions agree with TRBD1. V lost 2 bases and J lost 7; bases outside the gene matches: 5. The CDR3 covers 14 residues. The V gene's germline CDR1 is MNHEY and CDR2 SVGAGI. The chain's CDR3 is CASSYGGGGQPQHF. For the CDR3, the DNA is TGTGCCAGCAGTTACGGAGGGGGCGGGCAGCCCCAGCATTTT.

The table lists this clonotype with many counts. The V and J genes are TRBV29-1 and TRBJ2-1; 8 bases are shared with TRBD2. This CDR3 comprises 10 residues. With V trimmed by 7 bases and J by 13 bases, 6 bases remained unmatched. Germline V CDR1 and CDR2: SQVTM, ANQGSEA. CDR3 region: CSGYREGQFF. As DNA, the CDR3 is TGCAGCGGGTACCGGGAGGGACAGTTCTTC.

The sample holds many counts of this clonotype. As DNA, the CDR3 is TGTGCCAGCAGACCAGACAGGGGAACTGGGGCCAACGTCCTGACTTTC. This translates into CASRPDRGTGANVLTF. J is TRBJ2-6 and V is TRBV2; the match to TRBD1 covers 8 bases. J lost 2 bases, V lost 6 bases, and 6 bases had no gene match. Germline V gene lookup returns CDR1 SNHLY and CDR2 FYNNEI. This CDR3 spans 16 amino acids.

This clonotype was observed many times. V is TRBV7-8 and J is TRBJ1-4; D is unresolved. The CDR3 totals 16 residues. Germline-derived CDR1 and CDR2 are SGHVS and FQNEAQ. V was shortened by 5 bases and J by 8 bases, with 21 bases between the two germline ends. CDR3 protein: CASSPGPVRKGEKLFF. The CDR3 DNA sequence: TGTGCCAGCAGCCCCGGCCCGGTACGGAAAGGGGAAAAACTGTTTTTT. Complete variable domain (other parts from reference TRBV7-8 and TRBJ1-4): GAGVSQSPRYKVAKRGQDVALRCDPISGHVSLFWYQQALGQGPEFLTYFQNEAQLDKSGLPSDRFFAERPEGSVSTLKIQRTQQEDSAVYLCASSPGPVRKGEKLFFGSGTQLSVL.

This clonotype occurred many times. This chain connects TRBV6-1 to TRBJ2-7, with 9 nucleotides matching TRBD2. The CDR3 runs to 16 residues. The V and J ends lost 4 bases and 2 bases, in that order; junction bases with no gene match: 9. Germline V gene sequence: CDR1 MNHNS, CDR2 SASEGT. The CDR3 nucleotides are TGTGCCAGCAGTGGTCGAACTAGCGGGTCAACCTACGAGCAGTACTTC. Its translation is CASSGRTSGSTYEQYF.

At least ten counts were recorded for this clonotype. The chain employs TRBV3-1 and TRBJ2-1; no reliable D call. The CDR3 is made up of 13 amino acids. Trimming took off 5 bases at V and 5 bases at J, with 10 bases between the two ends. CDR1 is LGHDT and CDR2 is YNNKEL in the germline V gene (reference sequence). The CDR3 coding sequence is TGTGCCAGCAGCTCATCGGCGGACAATGAGCAGTTCTTC. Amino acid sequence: CASSSSADNEQFF.

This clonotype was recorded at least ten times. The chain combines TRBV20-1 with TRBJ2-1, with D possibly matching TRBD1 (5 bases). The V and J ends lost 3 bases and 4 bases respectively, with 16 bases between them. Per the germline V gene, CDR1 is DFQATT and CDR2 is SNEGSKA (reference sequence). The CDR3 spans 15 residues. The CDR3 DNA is TGCAGTGCTAGGGTGAAGGGGTTAGCATACAATGAGCAGTTCTTC. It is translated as CSARVKGLAYNEQFF.